This T cell receptor beta chain was captured in a study of T cell responses to AZD1222 COVID-19 vaccine. Trimming cost V 3 bases and J 4 bases; bases outside gene matches: 3. CDR3 length equals 15 residues. Germline V lookup: CDR1 LNHDA, CDR2 SQIVND (reference sequence). Whole-study results and caveats: Clonal diversity may have been underestimated in mostly white British donors. Seropositive status at baseline applied to only six AZD1222 recipients. Following two doses of AZD1222, Spike-specific TCR breadth and depth rose.

Repertoires were generated with immunoSEQ multiplex PCR, while TCRdb's copy carries only in-frame clones and drops some. The sample lists about 130,000 clones, roughly 93% occurring once. This clone was detected only once. Its antigen is currently unknown. This chain uses TRBV19 with TRBJ2-7; TRBD2 matches at 13 bases. The receptor was derived from an adult who received the AZD1222 COVID-19 vaccine. Material: peripheral blood, obtained 28 days after the second AZD1222 dose. The CDR3: CASSIRTSGRYEQYF. The CDR3 nucleotides are TGTGCCAGTAGTATCCGGACTAGCGGGAGATACGAGCAGTACTTC.